A selection of T cell receptor beta chains follows, all from one sample in a study of T cell changes during pregnancy in multiple sclerosis. Clones were read by immunoSEQ multiplex PCR, and TCRdb kept only the in-frame ones, dropping some. Here the sample spans some 76,000 clones, around 90% being singletons. The sample consisted of CD4+ T cells from peripheral blood mononuclear cells, taken after pregnancy. The source of these receptors is a female donor with multiple sclerosis, enrolled in a pregnancy study. CDR3s include the opening cysteine and the closing phenylalanine or tryptophan. The D gene is left open where the match is weak. Some rows mark clone size as missing; the rest say once, few, many or name a class of expanded clone.

V,size,J,D,length,CDR3,DNA
TRBV2,-,TRBJ2-4,-,14,CASSEDGQANIQYF,TGTGCCAGCAGTGAAGATGGTCAGGCAAACATTCAGTACTTC
TRBV18,-,TRBJ1-1,TRBD1,15,CASSPKGGEDTEAFF,TGTGCCAGCTCACCAAAAGGGGGCGAAGACACTGAAGCTTTCTTT
TRBV6-6,-,TRBJ2-5,-,11,CASSQKETQYF,TGTGCCAGCAGCCAAAAAGAGACCCAGTACTTC
TRBV5-1,-,TRBJ1-3,-,16,CASSLDGLTSGNTIYF,TGCGCCAGCAGCTTGGATGGGCTAACCTCTGGAAACACCATATATTTT
TRBV11-1,-,TRBJ2-2,TRBD2,16,CASSLVPSGITGELFF,TGTGCCAGCAGCTTAGTGCCTAGCGGAATCACCGGGGAGCTGTTTTTT
TRBV5-1,-,TRBJ2-1,-,13,CASSAGQYNEQFF,TGCGCCAGCAGCGCTGGACAGTACAATGAGCAGTTCTTC
TRBV5-6,-,TRBJ1-1,-,18,CASSFPGGTGTDSSEAFF,TGTGCCAGCAGCTTTCCCGGGGGGACCGGGACGGACTCTTCTGAAGCTTTCTTT
TRBV6-1,-,TRBJ1-1,-,13,CASRQVMNTEAFF,TGTGCCAGCAGACAGGTGATGAACACTGAAGCTTTCTTT
TRBV5-4,-,TRBJ2-3,-,13,CASSKADTDTQYF,TGTGCCAGCAGTAAAGCGGATACAGATACGCAGTATTTT
TRBV5-1,-,TRBJ2-7,TRBD2,15,CASSLGTSGSNEQYF,TGCGCCAGCAGCTTGGGGACTAGCGGGAGTAACGAGCAGTACTTC
TRBV7-9,-,TRBJ1-3,-,17,CASSLPTRTVSGNTIYF,TGTGCCAGCAGCTTACCCACCAGGACAGTCTCTGGAAACACCATATATTTT
TRBV10-2,-,TRBJ1-3,-,14,CASSEDYAGNTIYF,TGCGCCAGCAGTGAGGACTACGCGGGAAACACCATATATTTT
TRBV6-5,-,TRBJ1-2,-,13,CASTGTRGYGYTF,TGTGCCAGTACAGGGACCCGAGGCTATGGCTACACCTTC
TRBV27,-,TRBJ1-1,TRBD1,14,CASKRQGANTEAFF,TGTGCCAGCAAACGACAGGGGGCGAACACTGAAGCTTTCTTT
TRBV27,-,TRBJ2-5,-,13,CASSSFRGETQYF,TGTGCCAGCAGTTCTTTCAGGGGAGAGACCCAGTACTTC
TRBV4-1,-,TRBJ2-7,TRBD2,16,CASSQPLAGSSYEQYF,TGCGCCAGCAGCCAACCACTAGCGGGGAGCTCCTACGAGCAGTACTTC
TRBV6-1,-,TRBJ1-1,-,14,CASSEAVRGTEAFF,TGTGCCAGCAGTGAAGCCGTAAGAGGCACTGAAGCTTTCTTT
TRBV9,-,TRBJ2-3,-,16,CASSVTGGDPTDTQYF,TGTGCCAGCAGCGTAACGGGCGGGGACCCCACAGATACGCAGTATTTT
TRBV5-4,-,TRBJ1-4,-,14,CASSPGQQNEKLFF,TGTGCCAGCAGCCCTGGACAGCAGAATGAAAAACTGTTTTTT
TRBV6-1,few,TRBJ1-3,-,13,CASSSNIRNTIYF,TGTGCCAGCAGTTCCAACATACGAAACACCATATATTTT
TRBV7-2,once,TRBJ1-1,TRBD1,14,CASSAQGASTEAFF,TGTGCCAGCAGCGCCCAGGGGGCGAGCACTGAAGCTTTCTTT
TRBV4-2,-,TRBJ2-1,-,14,CASSQVLAYNEQFF,TGTGCCAGCAGCCAAGTACTCGCTTACAATGAGCAGTTCTTC
TRBV6-5,once,TRBJ1-1,-,13,CASSPTGHTEAFF,TGTGCCAGCAGCCCAACAGGGCACACTGAAGCTTTCTTT
TRBV6-1,-,TRBJ2-5,-,14,CASSEVWLEETQYF,TGTGCCAGCAGTGAAGTCTGGCTAGAAGAGACCCAGTACTTC
TRBV10-2,few,TRBJ1-3,-,16,CASSESPGSSGNTIYF,TGCGCCAGCAGTGAGTCCCCGGGGAGCTCTGGAAACACCATATATTTT
TRBV7-2,-,TRBJ2-7,-,15,CASSLFTGTEYEQYF,TGTGCCAGCAGCTTATTCACCGGGACTGAGTACGAGCAGTACTTC
TRBV9,-,TRBJ2-1,-,12,CASSVGVDEQFF,TGTGCCAGCAGCGTAGGCGTGGATGAGCAGTTCTTC
TRBV4-1,-,TRBJ2-7,-,14,CASSQGERAYEQYF,TGCGCCAGCAGCCAAGGGGAGCGGGCCTACGAGCAGTACTTC
TRBV28,-,TRBJ2-5,TRBD2,13,CASILAGEETQYF,TGTGCCAGCATTCTAGCGGGAGAAGAGACCCAGTACTTC
TRBV5-4,-,TRBJ2-3,TRBD2,14,CASSSSGARDTQYF,TGTGCCAGCAGCTCGAGCGGGGCCCGGGATACGCAGTATTTT
TRBV9,-,TRBJ1-1,TRBD1,17,CASSATEGTGLNTEAFF,TGTGCCAGCAGCGCGACCGAGGGGACAGGGCTTAACACTGAAGCTTTCTTT
TRBV4-2,once,TRBJ1-6,TRBD1,17,CASSQEGAGGVGSPLHF,TGTGCCAGCAGCCAAGAAGGAGCAGGGGGCGTAGGTTCACCCCTCCACTTT
TRBV18,once,TRBJ1-1,TRBD1,14,CASSRTGENTEAFF,TGTGCCAGCTCAAGAACAGGGGAGAACACTGAAGCTTTCTTT
TRBV30,few,TRBJ2-3,-,12,CAWSDSTDTQYF,TGTGCCTGGAGTGACTCCACAGATACGCAGTATTTT
TRBV2,-,TRBJ2-7,-,12,CASSGLRYEQYF,TGTGCCAGCAGTGGCCTCCGGTACGAGCAGTACTTC
TRBV5-1,-,TRBJ2-3,TRBD2,17,CASSPGTSGSLADTQYF,TGCGCCAGCAGCCCGGGGACTAGCGGGAGTCTCGCAGATACGCAGTATTTT
TRBV29-1,-,TRBJ2-4,TRBD1,17,CSVEVRLTGGGKNIQYF,TGCAGCGTTGAAGTCCGTTTGACAGGGGGTGGCAAAAACATTCAGTACTTC
TRBV28,few,TRBJ1-2,-,14,CASLGAGLFSGYTF,TGTGCCAGCCTTGGGGCAGGGCTTTTTAGTGGCTACACCTTC
TRBV28,-,TRBJ2-1,TRBD2,17,CASSFGLAGRKYNEQFF,TGTGCCAGCAGTTTTGGACTAGCGGGACGCAAATACAATGAGCAGTTCTTC
TRBV27,few,TRBJ1-1,-,14,CASSLFPGNTEAFF,TGTGCCAGCAGTTTATTCCCCGGGAACACTGAAGCTTTCTTT
TRBV7-3,-,TRBJ1-4,-,14,CASAETGGNEKLFF,TGTGCCAGCGCCGAAACGGGGGGGAATGAAAAACTGTTTTTT
TRBV7-2,-,TRBJ1-6,-,15,CASSAVGGNNSPLHF,TGTGCCAGCAGCGCCGTGGGGGGGAATAATTCACCCCTCCACTTT
TRBV10-1,few,TRBJ2-2,-,12,CASSLNTGELFF,TGCGCCAGCAGTCTCAACACCGGGGAGCTGTTTTTT
TRBV5-4,-,TRBJ1-1,-,16,CASSRGGGPRNTEAFF,TGTGCCAGCAGCCGAGGGGGGGGACCCAGGAACACTGAAGCTTTCTTT
TRBV28,-,TRBJ1-1,-,14,CASGGSDLSVEAFF,TGTGCCAGTGGGGGGTCTGATTTAAGTGTTGAAGCTTTCTTT
TRBV30,-,TRBJ2-5,TRBD2,12,CAWSVGGREQYF,TGTGCCTGGAGTGTGGGGGGGAGAGAGCAGTACTTC
TRBV6-5,-,TRBJ1-1,TRBD1,13,CASRARGLTEAFF,TGTGCCAGCAGGGCCAGGGGGCTCACTGAAGCTTTCTTT